Below, one TCR beta chain is given with its context. The sample belongs to a study of technical replicates of blood from several donors. Looked up from germline, CDR1 is SQVTM and CDR2 is ANQGSEA. V was pared by 0 bases and J by 8 bases, with 6 bases of the junction left unmatched. This CDR3 contains 14 residues. Some clones are missing from TCRdb's copy, which holds only in-frame ones; the method was immunoSEQ multiplex PCR. Of 72,000 or so clones in the sample, approximately 94% were seen once. This chain uses TRBV29-1 with TRBJ1-2; TRBD1 matches 10 bases. The clonotype originates from a human donor in good health. Sequenced sample: T cells isolated from PBMCs. CDR3 nucleotides: TGCAGCGTTGAAGACGCGACAGGGGGCCGGGGCTACACCTTC. It yields the protein CSVEDATGGRGYTF.